A selection of T cell receptor beta chains follows, all from one sample in a study of cytomegalovirus exposure and HLA in healthy donors. Clones were sequenced by immunoSEQ multiplex PCR, and TCRdb holds only the in-frame ones, with some missing. The data show 150,000 to 200,000 clones, about 63% seen once. Source material: PBMCs. These receptors all come from a woman in her 40s in good health and CMV-seropositive. The CDR3 runs from the conserved cysteine through the conserved F or W. The D gene is left open where the match is weak. Clone size appears in some rows only: once, few, many, or a class for an expanded clone.

size	V	D	J	CDR3	DNA
once	TRBV5-4	TRBD1	TRBJ2-3	CASRKTGGVTDTQYF	TGTGCCAGCAGAAAGACAGGGGGCGTCACAGATACGCAGTATTTT
-	TRBV2	TRBD1	TRBJ2-1	CASSEASGQGFF	TGTGCCAGCAGTGAAGCGTCGGGACAGGGATTCTTC
once	TRBV28	TRBD2	TRBJ2-3	CASSYSGSTDTQYF	TGTGCCAGCAGTTATAGCGGGAGCACAGATACGCAGTATTTT
-	TRBV5-1	TRBD1	TRBJ2-7	CASSLRPGQLIYEQYF	TGCGCCAGCAGCCTGAGACCGGGACAGCTTATCTACGAGCAGTACTTC
-	TRBV11-1	-	TRBJ2-1	CASSAKSRGPYNEQFF	TGTGCCAGCAGCGCCAAATCGCGGGGCCCCTACAATGAGCAGTTCTTC
-	TRBV9	TRBD2	TRBJ2-1	CASSVASGRFHEQFF	TGTGCCAGCAGCGTAGCTAGCGGGAGGTTCCATGAGCAGTTCTTC
once	TRBV28	-	TRBJ1-1	CASSLAETTEAFF	TGTGCCAGCAGTTTGGCGGAAACCACTGAAGCTTTCTTT
-	TRBV15	TRBD2	TRBJ2-2	CATGGDFTGELFF	TGTGCCACCGGGGGGGACTTCACCGGGGAGCTGTTTTTT
-	TRBV9	TRBD1	TRBJ2-3	CASSVGTGTTDTQYF	TGTGCCAGCAGCGTAGGGACAGGGACCACAGATACGCAGTATTTT
-	TRBV7-3	-	TRBJ2-1	CASSRANNEQFF	TGTGCCAGCAGCAGAGCTAACAATGAGCAGTTCTTC
-	TRBV9	TRBD1	TRBJ2-2	CASSAGRGTAGELFF	TGTGCCAGCAGCGCCGGCAGGGGGACGGCCGGGGAGCTGTTTTTT
once	TRBV7-9	TRBD2	TRBJ2-2	CASSRLAVNTGELFF	TGTGCCAGCAGCCGACTAGCGGTGAACACCGGGGAGCTGTTTTTT
-	TRBV27	-	TRBJ2-3	CASSPRRGSTSTDTQYF	TGTGCCAGCAGTCCACGTCGGGGATCTACTAGCACAGATACGCAGTATTTT
few	TRBV11-2	TRBD2	TRBJ2-2	CASSLVGGSFTGELFF	TGTGCCAGCAGCTTAGTAGGCGGGAGCTTCACCGGGGAGCTGTTTTTT
-	TRBV4-2	TRBD1	TRBJ2-3	CASSREGADSTDTQYF	TGTGCCAGCAGCCGAGAGGGGGCGGATAGCACAGATACGCAGTATTTT
-	TRBV6-1	TRBD1	TRBJ2-3	CASSDRGLRDTQYF	TGTGCCAGCAGTGACAGGGGGCTAAGAGATACGCAGTATTTT
-	TRBV28	TRBD1	TRBJ1-1	CASSAGTVNTEAFF	TGTGCCAGCAGTGCCGGGACAGTGAACACTGAAGCTTTCTTT
few	TRBV28	TRBD2	TRBJ2-3	CASSFFGLAGGTDTQYF	TGTGCCAGCAGTTTTTTTGGGCTAGCGGGAGGTACAGATACGCAGTATTTT
-	TRBV7-2	-	TRBJ1-2	CASSSQGRMGYTF	TGTGCCAGCAGCTCCCAGGGGCGCATGGGGTACACCTTC
-	TRBV7-3	-	TRBJ2-1	CASSLDNGRGQFF	TGTGCCAGCAGCTTAGACAACGGACGGGGGCAGTTCTTC
few	TRBV4-3	-	TRBJ1-2	CASSQKGQGNYGYPF	TGCGCCAGCAGCCAAAAAGGGCAGGGAAACTATGGCTACCCCTTC
once	TRBV6-5	-	TRBJ1-5	CASSYSGARNQPQNF	TGTGCCAGCAGTTACTCGGGGGCTAGGAATCAGCCCCAGAATTTT
-	TRBV25-1	TRBD2	TRBJ2-7	CASSGSGTSAYEQYF	TGTGCCAGCAGTGGTTCCGGGACTAGTGCCTACGAGCAGTACTTC
-	TRBV5-1	-	TRBJ1-4	CASSFGGGNEKLFF	TGCGCCAGCAGCTTTGGGGGGGGAAATGAAAAACTGTTTTTT
few	TRBV28	-	TRBJ2-2	CASSLPRNTGELFF	TGTGCCAGCAGTTTACCCAGGAACACCGGGGAGCTGTTTTTT
-	TRBV11-2	TRBD1	TRBJ1-4	CASSSYETGENEKLFF	TGTGCCAGCAGCTCCTATGAGACAGGGGAAAATGAAAAACTGTTTTTT
few	TRBV4-3	-	TRBJ1-1	CASSQKISTEAFF	TGCGCCAGCAGCCAAAAGATCAGCACTGAAGCTTTCTTT
few	TRBV2	-	TRBJ1-1	CASSTTENTEAFF	TGTGCCAGCAGTACGACAGAGAACACTGAAGCTTTCTTT
-	TRBV7-3	TRBD2	TRBJ2-5	CASSLGTSLTETQYF	TGTGCCAGCAGCTTAGGGACTAGTTTAACAGAGACCCAGTACTTC
-	TRBV6-1	-	TRBJ1-6	CASSGGGFGDSPLHF	TGTGCCAGCAGTGGTGGAGGATTCGGAGATTCACCCCTCCACTTT
-	TRBV7-9	-	TRBJ2-7	CASIRAGDYEQYF	TGTGCCAGCATCCGTGCAGGGGACTACGAGCAGTACTTC
once	TRBV6-5	-	TRBJ2-7	CASSWLGAKEQYF	TGTGCCAGCAGTTGGCTGGGGGCAAAGGAGCAGTACTTC
-	TRBV7-2	TRBD2	TRBJ2-2	CASSLIAGVGRGELFF	TGTGCCAGCAGCTTGATAGCGGGAGTGGGGCGCGGGGAGCTGTTTTTT
-	TRBV21-1	-	TRBJ1-2	CASSTRTRPGVHGYTF	TGTGCCAGCAGCACGCGTACACGGCCCGGGGTACATGGCTACACCTTC
-	TRBV5-1	TRBD1	TRBJ2-7	CASSLAQGADEQYF	TGCGCCAGCAGCTTGGCTCAGGGGGCGGACGAGCAGTACTTC
-	TRBV5-1	-	TRBJ1-1	CASSLDGKNPEAFF	TGCGCCAGCAGCTTGGATGGCAAAAACCCTGAAGCTTTCTTT